What follows are 29 T cell receptor beta chains derived from one specimen sequenced in a study of T cells after yellow fever vaccination. TCRdb re-derived calls from the 5' RACE reads in MiXCR, one entry per CDR3 protein. The sample includes about 580,000 distinct CDR3 sequences, about a sixth of them seen just once. The material was PBMCs, obtained 4 to 5 days after the first yellow fever vaccination. The receptors derive from a man between 18 and 29 years old who received the YFV17D yellow fever vaccine.

The CDR3 reads CASSLASTGMNTEAFF. The DNA for the CDR3 is TGTGCCAGCAGCTTAGCCTCTACAGGGATGAACACTGAAGCTTTCTTT. The V gene is TRBV7-2, the J gene TRBJ1-1, with D perhaps matching TRBD1 (6 bases). This CDR3 region has 16 residues. CDR1 and CDR2 (germline): SGHTA, FQGNSA. Between the trimmed V and J ends, which lost 0 bases and 0 bases, there was a span of 11 bases.

This sequence joins TRBV7-6 and TRBJ2-2; 9 positions match TRBD1. The V gene end was trimmed by 5 bases and the J gene end by 3 bases; junction bases not matched to a gene: 7. The germline V gene encodes CDR1 SGHVS and CDR2 FNYEAQ. The CDR3 loop spans 16 amino acids. The CDR3 nucleotides read TGTGCCAGCAGCGCCGCCGGGACAGGGTACACCGGGGAGCTGTTTTTT. Amino acids: CASSAAGTGYTGELFF.

This clonotype was detected a few times. The chain uses TRBV11-2 and TRBJ2-1; 7 bases map to TRBD1. V trimming: 3 bases; J trimming: 4 bases; junction bases outside the gene matches: 9. Germline assignment: CDR1 SGHAT and CDR2 FQNNGV. This CDR3 comprises 16 residues. The CDR3 DNA reads TGTGCCAGCAGCTTGACAGGGCCGGGAAATTACAATGAGCAGTTCTTC. Protein product: CASSLTGPGNYNEQFF.

The V gene is TRBV20-1, the J gene TRBJ2-3; tentatively, D is TRBD2 (6 bases). The CDR3 is 14 residues long. Germline V lookup: CDR1 DFQATT, CDR2 SNEGSKA (reference sequence). V lost 0 bases, J lost 5 bases, and 12 bases lay in between. The CDR3 spells CSARDRLGIDTQYF. The CDR3 nucleotides are TGCAGTGCTAGAGATCGACTAGGGATAGATACGCAGTATTTT.

The V gene is TRBV6-1, the J gene TRBJ1-6, with 8 bases identical to TRBD1. In germline, CDR1 is MNHNS, CDR2 SASEGT. The CDR3 consists of 13 residues. V lost 7 bases and J lost 10; bases outside the gene matches: 6. CDR3 sequence reads: CASTGTGGSPLHF. The CDR3 bases are TGTGCCAGCACCGGGACAGGTGGCTCACCCCTCCACTTT.

This clonotype has more than one count but fewer than ten. The chain is built from TRBV6-2 or TRBV6-3 and TRBJ2-5, with TRBD2 matching 10 bases. The CDR3 runs 16 residues. Germline assignment: CDR1 MNHEY and CDR2 SVGEGT. V was pared by 2 bases and J by 5 bases, with 8 bases of the junction left unmatched. DNA of the CDR3: TGTGCCAGCAGTTACGTACTAGCGGGGTCGGATGAGACCCAGTACTTC. This codes for CASSYVLAGSDETQYF.

The chain combines TRBV6-1 with TRBJ1-1, with D maybe TRBD1 (6 bases). This CDR3 spans 12 amino acids. Germline V CDR1 and CDR2: MNHNS, SASEGT. V was shortened by 7 bases and J by 4 bases, with 10 bases between the two germline ends. The CDR3 loop reads CASKAGATEAFF. CDR3 in DNA: TGTGCCAGCAAGGCGGGGGCCACTGAAGCTTTCTTT.

The V call is TRBV7-2, the J call TRBJ2-2; no clear D gene. Trimming took 1 base from V and 8 from J, leaving 8 bases between them. This CDR3 is built from 13 residues. The V gene's germline CDR1 is SGHTA and CDR2 FQGNSA. DNA for the CDR3: TGTGCCAGCAGCTTAGACGGTGGGGGGGAGCTGTTTTTT. Encoded protein: CASSLDGGGELFF. Drawing the rest from reference TRBV7-2 and TRBJ2-2, the complete variable domain is GAGVSQSPSNKVTEKGKDVELRCDPISGHTALYWYRQSLGQGLEFLIYFQGNSAPDKSGLPSDRFSAERTGGSVSTLTIQRTQQEDSAVYLCASSLDGGGELFFGEGSRLTVL.

In its sample, this clonotype was seen a few times. This rearrangement joins TRBV5-1 to TRBJ2-5, with no clear D. Germline assignment: CDR1 SGHRS and CDR2 YFSETQ. The V and J ends lost 0 bases and 1 base respectively, with 7 bases between them. CDR3 length: 14 amino acids. The chain's CDR3 is CASSLEQLQETQYF. CDR3 in DNA: TGCGCCAGCAGCTTGGAACAACTCCAAGAGACCCAGTACTTC.

This clonotype has ten or more counts. The CDR3 protein is CASTGLAVGGELFF. CDR3 nucleotide sequence: TGTGCCAGCACGGGACTAGCCGTGGGCGGGGAGCTGTTTTTT. The chain recombines TRBV6-5 with TRBJ2-2; TRBD2 aligns across 9 bases. This CDR3 has 14 residues. After removal of 7 bases from V and 7 bases from J, the junction contained 7 bases not matched to a gene. From germline, CDR1 is MNHEY and CDR2 SVGAGI.

The chain joins TRBV2 to TRBJ2-5; 13 bases map to TRBD2. Germline V gene lookup returns CDR1 SNHLY and CDR2 FYNNEI. V was pared by 5 bases and J by 2 bases, with 14 bases of the junction left unmatched. The CDR3 contains 19 residues. The CDR3 loop is CASSTAKTPGLAGQETQYF. CDR3 coding DNA: TGTGCCAGCAGTACAGCCAAAACCCCGGGACTAGCGGGGCAAGAGACCCAGTACTTC.

This chain links TRBV25-1 with TRBJ2-3; no clear D. Trimming took 5 bases from V and 1 from J, leaving 13 bases between them. This CDR3 is 15 amino acids long. CDR1 MGHDK and CDR2 SYGVNS come from the germline V gene. CDR3 nucleotide sequence: TGTGCCAGCAGTCCCTTAGACGTGGGCACAGATACGCAGTATTTT. Translated: CASSPLDVGTDTQYF. Looking up the rest from reference TRBV25-1 and TRBJ2-3 gives the full variable domain: EADIYQTPRYLVIGTGKKITLECSQTMGHDKMYWYQQDPGMELHLIHYSYGVNSTEKGDLSSESTVSRIRTEHFPLTLESARPSHTSQYLCASSPLDVGTDTQYFGPGTRLTVL.

This chain links TRBV5-4 with TRBJ1-4; D unclear. The V gene's germline CDR1 is SGHNT and CDR2 YYREEE (reference sequence). This CDR3 region has 14 residues. The ends were cut back, 2 bases at V and 6 bases at J, with 11 bases in the middle. The CDR3 spells CASSFGGGDEKLFF. The CDR3 DNA sequence: TGTGCCAGCAGCTTCGGTGGCGGTGATGAAAAACTGTTTTTT.

The chain links TRBV2 to TRBJ2-5, with D hard to call. Germline lookup yields CDR1 SNHLY and CDR2 FYNNEI. V lost 7 bases to trimming and J lost 2 bases, with 8 bases between them. CDR3 length: 12 amino acids. CDR3 amino acids: CASIFTQETQYF. As DNA, the CDR3 is TGTGCCAGCATTTTCACACAAGAGACCCAGTACTTC.

This clonotype was picked up a small number of times. V usage is TRBV4-1 and J usage is TRBJ2-5, with TRBD2 identical over 8 bases. Germline assignment: CDR1 MGHRA and CDR2 YSYEKL. The CDR3 is made up of 16 amino acids. V shed 1 base, J shed 5 bases, and the junction held 9 bases outside the gene matches. The CDR3 coding sequence is TGCGCCAGCAGCCAAGGAGAGCGGGGGCGGGAGGAGACCCAGTACTTC. Its protein is CASSQGERGREETQYF.

The chain joins TRBV19 to TRBJ1-5, with unresolved D. Germline V lookup: CDR1 LNHDA, CDR2 SQIVND (reference sequence). This CDR3 region has 13 residues. With 5 bases removed from V and 6 bases from J, the gap between germline ends came to 11 bases. Here the CDR3 reads CASSHGVGQPQHF. In DNA, the CDR3 is TGTGCCAGTAGTCACGGGGTGGGTCAGCCCCAGCATTTT.

This chain links TRBV6-5 with TRBJ1-1; unclear D gene. This CDR3 contains 13 residues. In germline, CDR1 is MNHEY, CDR2 SVGAGI. V lost 6 bases, J lost 5 bases, and 13 bases lay in between. CDR3 loop: CASRYLWGTEAFF. CDR3 DNA sequence: TGTGCCAGCAGGTACCTCTGGGGAACTGAAGCTTTCTTT.

V usage is TRBV28 and J usage is TRBJ1-5, with no clear D. The CDR3 spans 14 residues. Germline V gives CDR1 MDHEN, CDR2 SYDVKM. With 6 bases removed from V and 5 bases from J, the gap between germline ends came to 14 bases. For the CDR3, the DNA is TGTGCCAGCAGCACTCTGGCAGGCTATCAGCCCCAGCATTTT. Protein product: CASSTLAGYQPQHF.

There are a few counts of this clonotype. This chain uses TRBV11-2 with TRBJ2-2; D assignment may be TRBD1 or TRBD2 (5 bases each). This CDR3 contains 19 residues. Per germline, CDR1 SGHAT and CDR2 FQNNGV. Trimming removed 1 base from V and 0 bases from J, with 18 bases in between. As DNA, the CDR3 is TGTGCCAGCAGCTTAGCTCTATGGGAGTGGGGCTCGAACACCGGGGAGCTGTTTTTT. This translates into CASSLALWEWGSNTGELFF.

This clonotype was seen a few times. CDR3 DNA sequence: TGCGCCAGCAGTCTAATCCCGGGACTAGCGAAAGAGCAGTTCTTC. This gives the protein CASSLIPGLAKEQFF. This chain joins TRBV5-1 and TRBJ2-1, with 10 positions matching TRBD2. The junction had 12 bases not matched to a gene; V was cut back by 5 bases and J by 10 bases. The germline V gene encodes CDR1 SGHRS and CDR2 YFSETQ. This CDR3 is 15 amino acids long.

This clonotype occurred a few times. The CDR3 loop is CASSTDRAYGYTF. The CDR3 DNA reads as TGTGCCAGCAGTACGGACAGGGCATATGGCTACACCTTC. The genes are TRBV3-1 and TRBJ1-2; 8 bases fit TRBD1. The CDR3 is 13 amino acids. Germline CDR1 reads LGHDT; CDR2 reads YNNKEL (reference sequence). The J segment lost 5 bases and the V segment lost 6 bases, leaving 5 bases of the junction unmatched.

There are a few counts of this clonotype. The rearrangement links TRBV5-1 to TRBJ1-2; D is possibly TRBD1 (6 bases). Germline assignment: CDR1 SGHRS and CDR2 YFSETQ. The V gene lost 3 bases and the J gene lost 2 bases, with 17 bases spanning the gap. The CDR3 consists of 16 residues. Written as DNA, the CDR3 is TGCGCCAGCAGCTGGGACGCACAGGGCAGAAACTATGGCTACACCTTC. It is translated as CASSWDAQGRNYGYTF.

This clonotype was found a few times. The chain uses TRBV5-1 and TRBJ2-2, with 8 positions matching TRBD1. V trimming: 4 bases; J trimming: 1 base; junction bases outside the gene matches: 6. CDR1 and CDR2 from the germline V gene are SGHRS and YFSETQ. The CDR3 is 16 residues long. CDR3 coding DNA: TGCGCCAGCAGCGGGACAGGCGAACTGAACACCGGGGAGCTGTTTTTT. Protein product: CASSGTGELNTGELFF.

The chain couples TRBV2 to TRBJ2-3; 8 bases are shared with TRBD2. Trimming cost V 8 bases and J 2 bases; bases outside gene matches: 9. The CDR3 extends over 15 amino acids. Per germline, CDR1 SNHLY and CDR2 FYNNEI. The CDR3 DNA reads as TGTGCCAGCCGTACTGTAGCGGGGTACACAGATACGCAGTATTTT. Translated, it gives CASRTVAGYTDTQYF.

The V gene is TRBV2, the J gene TRBJ2-1; TRBD2 is a possible D gene (6 bases). Germline-derived CDR1 and CDR2 are SNHLY and FYNNEI. The V end lost 6 bases, the J end lost 4 bases, and 13 bases lay between the germline ends. The length of the CDR3 is 14 residues. CDR3 sequence reads: CASSRERQYNEQFF. As DNA, the CDR3 is TGTGCCAGCAGCCGGGAGCGGCAGTACAATGAGCAGTTCTTC.

The chain is built from TRBV6-2 or TRBV6-3 and TRBJ1-6; TRBD1 is a possible D gene (6 bases). The V gene's germline CDR1 is MNHEY and CDR2 SVGEGT. This CDR3 comprises 14 residues. Trimming pared 10 bases from V and 9 bases from J, leaving 19 bases between. CDR3 coding DNA: TGTGCCATCTCAACCGGGACACACGTTTCACCCCTCCACTTT. Translated, it gives CAISTGTHVSPLHF.

J is TRBJ1-6 and V is TRBV7-2; no clear D gene. The CDR3 covers 15 residues. Trimming shortened V by 5 bases and J by 0 bases, and 8 bases separated the two germline ends. Germline V CDR1 and CDR2: SGHTA, FQGNSA. The CDR3 sequence is CASSPTSSYNSPLHF. CDR3 sequence (DNA): TGTGCCAGCAGCCCCACAAGCTCCTATAATTCACCCCTCCACTTT.

J is TRBJ1-2 and V is TRBV4-1; TRBD1 might be the D (5 bases). The CDR3 runs 19 residues. Trimming removed 1 base at V and 3 bases at J, with 24 bases between. Germline lookup yields CDR1 MGHRA and CDR2 YSYEKL. The chain's CDR3 is CASSQALGVTGSFDYGYTF. The DNA of the CDR3 is TGCGCCAGCAGCCAAGCGTTGGGGGTGACCGGTTCGTTTGACTATGGCTACACCTTC.

This clonotype was detected only a few times. The chain is built from TRBV9 and TRBJ2-3; the D is unclear. Germline V lookup: CDR1 SGDLS, CDR2 YYNGEE. The CDR3 extends over 12 amino acids. V gave up 0 bases and J gave up 4 bases, with 3 bases separating them. CDR3 sequence: CASSVAPDTQYF. The CDR3 DNA reads as TGTGCCAGCAGCGTAGCACCAGATACGCAGTATTTT.